Each of the 30 T cell receptor beta chains below was sequenced from the same sample in a study of blood T cell repertoires in COVID-19. Libraries were prepared by immunoSEQ multiplex PCR; TCRdb keeps only in-frame clonotypes and omits some of them. The data contain fewer than 500,000 clones, roughly 85% of them singletons. Sequenced input: peripheral blood. Receptors originate from a woman aged 30 to 39 with active or convalescent COVID-19.

The V gene is TRBV6-5, the J gene TRBJ2-5; no reliable D call. CDR3 length: 11 residues. V shed 4 bases and J shed 4 bases, with 4 bases lying between them. Germline V gives CDR1 MNHEY, CDR2 SVGAGI. The CDR3 nucleotides read TGTGCCAGCAGTTCTAGAGAGACCCAGTACTTC. Its translation is CASSSRETQYF.

The V call is TRBV15, the J call TRBJ2-3; the D is unclear. The germline V gene encodes CDR1 LNHNV and CDR2 YYDKDF (reference sequence). Between the trimmed V and J ends, which lost 0 bases and 2 bases, there was a span of 9 bases. The CDR3 consists of 15 residues. CDR3 sequence reads: CATSRDSTPTDTQYF. As DNA, the CDR3 is TGTGCCACCAGCAGAGATTCCACACCCACAGATACGCAGTATTTT.

V usage is TRBV10-1 and J usage is TRBJ1-3, with D possibly being TRBD1 (5 bases). V shed 0 bases and J shed 2 bases, with 17 bases lying between them. The length of the CDR3 is 18 residues. Germline V CDR1 and CDR2: WNHNN, SYGVQD (reference sequence). This CDR3 is CASSESYARGFAGNTIYF. The CDR3 DNA reads TGCGCCAGCAGTGAGTCGTACGCTCGGGGGTTCGCTGGAAACACCATATATTTT.

The V and J genes are TRBV7-8 and TRBJ2-1, with TRBD1 matching 9 bases. The germline gives CDR1 SGHVS, CDR2 FQNEAQ. With V trimmed by 2 bases and J by 7 bases, 9 bases remained unmatched. This CDR3 is built from 16 residues. In DNA form, the CDR3 reads TGTGCCAGCAGCTTAAGTCCGGGACAGGGAAGGAATGAGCAGTTCTTC. This translates into CASSLSPGQGRNEQFF.

The J gene is TRBJ1-1, the V gene TRBV19; D gene ambiguous. Trimming removed 5 bases from V and 3 bases from J, with 22 bases in between. The germline gives CDR1 LNHDA, CDR2 SQIVND (reference sequence). The CDR3 length is 17 residues. The CDR3 loop is CASSARHSPRVDTEAFF. In nucleotides, the CDR3 is TGTGCCAGTAGTGCCCGACACTCGCCGAGAGTAGACACTGAAGCTTTCTTT.

V and J are TRBV5-1 and TRBJ2-1; the match to TRBD2 covers 7 bases. The junction had 1 base not matched to a gene; V was cut back by 7 bases and J by 0 bases. The germline CDR1 and CDR2 sequences are SGHRS and YFSETQ. The CDR3 is made up of 13 amino acids. CDR3 nucleotides: TGCGCCAGCTCGGGGGGCTCCTACAATGAGCAGTTCTTC. This codes for CASSGGSYNEQFF. The whole variable domain, remainder taken from reference TRBV5-1 and TRBJ2-1, is KAGVTQTPRYLIKTRGQQVTLSCSPISGHRSVSWYQQTPGQGLQFLFEYFSETQRNKGNFPGRFSGRQFSNSRSEMNVSTLELGDSALYLCASSGGSYNEQFFGPGTRLTVL.

The chain links TRBV5-4 to TRBJ2-6; TRBD1 is a possible D gene (5 bases). The CDR3 totals 15 residues. Trimming cost V 4 bases and J 2 bases, with 10 bases left between them. In germline, CDR1 is SGHNT, CDR2 YYREEE (reference sequence). DNA of the CDR3: TGTGCCAGCAGCCTCACAGGCCCTGGGGCCAACGTCCTGACTTTC. It yields the protein CASSLTGPGANVLTF.

In this sample, this clone turned up once. The chain links TRBV7-8 to TRBJ2-2, with D possibly TRBD1 on 6 matching bases. Trimming pared 1 base from V and 0 bases from J, leaving 9 bases between. The germline CDR1 and CDR2 sequences are SGHVS and FQNEAQ. This CDR3 is built from 16 residues. Here the CDR3 reads CASSLGGHANTGELFF. The DNA of the CDR3 is TGTGCCAGCAGCTTAGGGGGACACGCGAACACCGGGGAGCTGTTTTTT.

V gene TRBV5-1 combines with J gene TRBJ2-7; 8 bases fit TRBD1. Trimming at V came to 7 bases and at J to 0 bases, leaving 3 bases not matched to a gene. The CDR3 extends over 13 amino acids. Germline values: CDR1 SGHRS, CDR2 YFSETQ. Written as DNA, the CDR3 is TGCGCCAGCGGGACAGGACACTCCTACGAGCAGTACTTC. Amino acid sequence: CASGTGHSYEQYF.

The chain uses TRBV28 and TRBJ2-7; possible D gene TRBD2, 5 bases. This CDR3 has 13 residues. Germline loops: CDR1 MDHEN, CDR2 SYDVKM. V lost 6 bases and J lost 2, with 11 bases in between. The CDR3 coding sequence is TGTGCCAGCAGCTCAGGAGGAACCTACGAGCAGTACTTC. Translation gives CASSSGGTYEQYF.

The table lists this clone with a few counts. The V and J genes are TRBV4-1 and TRBJ2-1; 7 bases agree with TRBD2. This CDR3 region has 14 residues. The V gene end was trimmed by 8 bases and the J gene end by 1 base; junction bases not matched to a gene: 5. CDR1 is MGHRA and CDR2 is YSYEKL in the germline V gene. The CDR3 loop reads CASAVSGSYNEQFF. The CDR3, as DNA: TGCGCCAGCGCTGTTAGCGGGTCCTACAATGAGCAGTTCTTC.

This chain uses TRBV6-5 with TRBJ2-7; 7 bases fit TRBD2. V was pared by 3 bases and J by 7 bases, with 0 bases of the junction left unmatched. The CDR3 sequence is 11 residues long. Germline V gene sequence: CDR1 MNHEY, CDR2 SVGAGI. The CDR3 coding sequence is TGTGCCAGCAGTTATAGCGGGGAGCAGTACTTC. The encoded protein is CASSYSGEQYF.

V is TRBV4-2 and J is TRBJ1-1; D uncertain. Trimming stripped 4 bases from V and 3 bases from J, with 18 bases between. The CDR3 consists of 16 residues. Germline CDR1 LGHNA, CDR2 YNFKEQ. Here the CDR3 reads CASSPKTEVWDTEAFF. The DNA of the CDR3 is TGTGCCAGCAGCCCCAAAACGGAGGTCTGGGACACTGAAGCTTTCTTT.

The chain uses TRBV14 and TRBJ1-2; no definite D call. The ends were cut back, 3 bases at V and 7 bases at J, with 9 bases in the middle. The CDR3 sequence is 12 residues long. Germline CDR1 SGHDN, CDR2 FVKESK. CDR3 region: CASSQGRLGYTF. The CDR3, as DNA: TGTGCCAGCAGCCAGGGGAGACTTGGCTACACCTTC.

The V gene is TRBV29-1, the J gene TRBJ1-2; 9 bases agree with TRBD1. J was trimmed by 2 bases and V by 2 bases; bases with no gene match: 6. The CDR3 has 15 amino acids. Germline V gene data show CDR1 as SQVTM and CDR2 as ANQGSEA. The CDR3 coding sequence is TGCAGCGTTGAAAGGGCCGACAGGGGGAACTATGGCTACACCTTC. Its protein product is CSVERADRGNYGYTF.

The chain uses TRBV19 and TRBJ2-5; TRBD2 aligns across 12 bases. Germline V gene data show CDR1 as LNHDA and CDR2 as SQIVND (reference sequence). J gave up 5 bases and V 4 bases, and 8 bases lay outside the gene matches. CDR3 size: 16 residues. The CDR3 loop reads CASSTRLAGAFETQYF. The CDR3 DNA reads as TGTGCCAGTAGTACCCGACTAGCGGGAGCTTTTGAGACCCAGTACTTC. Using reference TRBV19 and TRBJ2-5 for the parts outside the CDR3, the full variable domain is DGGITQSPKYLFRKEGQNVTLSCEQNLNHDAMYWYRQDPGQGLRLIYYSQIVNDFQKGDIAEGYSVSREKKESFPLTVTSAQKNPTAFYLCASSTRLAGAFETQYFGPGTRLLVL.

V usage is TRBV4-1 and J usage is TRBJ2-2, with D unresolved. The V gene's germline CDR1 is MGHRA and CDR2 YSYEKL. The ends were cut back, 2 bases at V and 6 bases at J, with 10 bases in the middle. This CDR3 contains 14 residues. The CDR3 nucleotides are TGCGCCAGCAGCCAAACTCTAGATTCCGGGGAGCTGTTTTTT. Encoded protein: CASSQTLDSGELFF.

This sequence joins TRBV3-1 (or the pseudogene TRBV3-2) and TRBJ1-6; D possibly corresponds to TRBD1 (5 bases). V was pared by 11 bases and J by 6 bases, with 11 bases between. Germline CDR1 LGHDT, CDR2 YNNKEL (reference sequence). There are 12 residues in the CDR3. The CDR3 sequence is CAAGRLNSPLHF. In DNA form, the CDR3 reads TGTGCCGCGGGACGTCTTAATTCACCCCTCCACTTT.

This chain connects TRBV7-6 to TRBJ1-4, with D possibly matching TRBD1 (6 bases). There are 17 residues in the CDR3. Germline CDR1 SGHVS, CDR2 FNYEAQ. The V gene lost 1 base and the J gene lost 8 bases, with 20 bases spanning the gap. The CDR3 DNA reads as TGTGCCAGCAGCTTAGGGCTAGGAAACAGTGGGGGCGAAAAACTGTTTTTT. This translates into CASSLGLGNSGGEKLFF.

This clone was seen a few times. The chain joins TRBV7-9 to TRBJ1-1; tentatively, D is TRBD1 (6 bases). This CDR3 is built from 15 residues. Germline loops: CDR1 SEHNR, CDR2 FQNEAQ (reference sequence). The ends were cut back, 4 bases at V and 6 bases at J, with 18 bases in the middle. DNA for the CDR3: TGTGCCAGCAGCTCACCAGGGGAAGGAGACCCTGAAGCTTTCTTT. This gives the protein CASSSPGEGDPEAFF.

CDR3 DNA: TGCGCCAGCACGGGACACATGAACACTGAAGCTTTCTTT. This translates into CASTGHMNTEAFF. The V and J genes are TRBV5-1 and TRBJ1-1, with D perhaps matching TRBD1 (6 bases). The CDR3 totals 13 residues. CDR1 SGHRS and CDR2 YFSETQ come from the germline V gene. Trimming shortened V by 6 bases and J by 0 bases, and 9 bases separated the two germline ends.

The chain couples TRBV27 to TRBJ1-4; D is uncertain. The CDR3 extends over 16 amino acids. Germline values: CDR1 MNHEY, CDR2 SMNVEV (reference sequence). Between the trimmed V and J ends, which lost 6 bases and 8 bases, there was a span of 22 bases. CDR3 residues: CASSPTGRLGGEKLFF. The DNA of the CDR3 is TGTGCCAGCAGCCCAACCGGCAGACTAGGAGGAGAAAAACTGTTTTTT.

CDR3 region: CASTVQGYGYTF. DNA of the CDR3: TGTGCCAGTACCGTACAGGGCTATGGCTACACCTTC. This chain connects TRBV2 to TRBJ1-2; tentatively, D is TRBD1 (6 bases). The CDR3 runs to 12 residues. V lost 9 bases and J lost 4, with 12 bases in between. The germline CDR1 and CDR2 sequences are SNHLY and FYNNEI.

The J gene is TRBJ1-2, the V gene TRBV5-1; 8 bases line up with TRBD1. The CDR3 is 15 residues long. CDR1 is SGHRS and CDR2 is YFSETQ in the germline V gene. V gave up 4 bases and J gave up 6 bases; unmatched junction bases: 11. The CDR3 loop is CASSPGQGGGNGYTF. CDR3 sequence (DNA): TGCGCCAGCAGCCCTGGACAGGGAGGAGGAAATGGCTACACCTTC.

V is TRBV19 and J is TRBJ2-7, with D tentatively TRBD1 (6 bases). Germline lookup yields CDR1 LNHDA and CDR2 SQIVND (reference sequence). The CDR3 consists of 15 residues. V was pared by 1 base and J by 1 base, with 11 bases between. In nucleotides, the CDR3 is TGTGCCAGTAGTATAGGCCCTACAGGGTCCTACGAGCAGTACTTC. Translated: CASSIGPTGSYEQYF.

V usage is TRBV12-3 or TRBV12-4 and J usage is TRBJ1-1; unclear D gene. This CDR3 region has 12 residues. Trimming left V 8 bases short and J 6 bases short, with 13 bases between. As DNA, the CDR3 is TGTGCCAGCGGCCCTTCCGCTGCTGAAGCTTTCTTT. Translated: CASGPSAAEAFF.

The J gene is TRBJ1-2, the V gene TRBV6-5, with 8 positions matching TRBD1. CDR1 and CDR2 (germline): MNHEY, SVGAGI. V trimming: 2 bases; J trimming: 4 bases; junction bases outside the gene matches: 3. The CDR3 runs 14 residues. CDR3: CASSYQGAAYGYTF. The DNA of the CDR3 is TGTGCCAGCAGTTACCAGGGGGCGGCCTATGGCTACACCTTC.

V gene TRBV4-1 combines with J gene TRBJ1-4; D remains ambiguous. The CDR3 covers 15 residues. With 9 bases removed from V and 6 bases from J, the gap between germline ends came to 20 bases. Germline-derived CDR1 and CDR2 are MGHRA and YSYEKL. CDR3 bases: TGCGCCAGTTCCCGGGGAATCCCCGGGGATGAAAAACTGTTTTTT. Translation: CASSRGIPGDEKLFF.

V and J are TRBV4-1 and TRBJ1-5; TRBD1 agrees at 7 bases. The CDR3 is 17 amino acids. V trimming: 2 bases; J trimming: 3 bases; junction bases outside the gene matches: 10. Germline CDR1 reads MGHRA; CDR2 reads YSYEKL. The CDR3 is CASSQFGQGDINQPQHF. Here the CDR3 DNA reads TGCGCCAGCAGCCAATTTGGGCAGGGGGATATCAATCAGCCCCAGCATTTT.

As for this clone: One junction end does not reproduce the germline sequence, and a read error may be involved. The genes are TRBV6-5 and TRBJ1-1; no clear D gene. This CDR3 region has 14 residues. In germline, CDR1 is MNHEY, CDR2 SVGAGI. CDR3 amino acids: CASSDSGLNTEAFF. CDR3 coding DNA: TGTGCCAGCAGTGACTCTGGACTAAACACTGAAGCTTTCTTT.